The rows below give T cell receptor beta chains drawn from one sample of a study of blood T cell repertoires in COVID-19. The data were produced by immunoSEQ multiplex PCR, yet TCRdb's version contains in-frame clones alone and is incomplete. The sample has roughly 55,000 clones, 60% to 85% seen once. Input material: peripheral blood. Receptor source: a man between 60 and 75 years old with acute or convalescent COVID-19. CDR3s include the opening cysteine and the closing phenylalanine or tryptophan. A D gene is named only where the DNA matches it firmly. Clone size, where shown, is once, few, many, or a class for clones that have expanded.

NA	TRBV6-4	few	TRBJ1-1	CASRDTSRGTEAFF	TGTGCCAGCAGGGATACGAGCAGGGGCACTGAAGCTTTCTTT
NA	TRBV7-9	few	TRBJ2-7	CASSFSGHAEVYEQYF	TGTGCCAGCAGCTTCTCGGGACATGCGGAGGTTTACGAGCAGTACTTC
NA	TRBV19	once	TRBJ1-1	CASSTGGQRNTEAFF	TGTGCCAGTAGTACTGGCGGACAGAGGAACACTGAAGCTTTCTTT
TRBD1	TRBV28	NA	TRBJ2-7	CASTPFAGQGVYEQYF	TGTGCCAGCACCCCGTTCGCGGGACAGGGTGTCTACGAGCAGTACTTC
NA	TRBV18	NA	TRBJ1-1	CASSPPGQANTEAFF	TGTGCCAGCTCACCACCGGGCCAAGCGAACACTGAAGCTTTCTTT
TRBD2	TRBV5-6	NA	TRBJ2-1	CASSLLAASSYNEQFF	TGTGCCAGCAGCTTGCTAGCGGCTAGCTCCTACAATGAGCAGTTCTTC
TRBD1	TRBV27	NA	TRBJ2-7	CASSDRDHLDEQYF	TGTGCCAGCAGTGACAGGGACCACCTCGACGAGCAGTACTTC
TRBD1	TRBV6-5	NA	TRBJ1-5	CASMGQGSNQPQHF	TGTGCCAGCATGGGACAGGGTAGCAATCAGCCCCAGCATTTT
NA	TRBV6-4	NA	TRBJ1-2	CASSVRSGAGVNTF	TGTGCCAGCAGTGTAAGGTCGGGGGCGGGAGTCAACACCTTC
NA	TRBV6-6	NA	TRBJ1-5	CASSYRESSNQPQHF	TGTGCCAGCAGTTACAGGGAGAGTAGCAATCAGCCCCAGCATTTT
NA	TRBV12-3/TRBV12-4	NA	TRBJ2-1	CASSYVSEGEQFF	TGTGCCAGCAGTTACGTTTCCGAGGGTGAGCAGTTCTTC
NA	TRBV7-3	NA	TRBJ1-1	CASSLYSNSRNTEAFF	TGTGCCAGCAGCTTATACTCAAACTCGAGGAACACTGAAGCTTTCTTT
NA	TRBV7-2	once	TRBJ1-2	CATGYNYGYTF	TGTGCCACAGGGTACAACTATGGCTACACCTTC
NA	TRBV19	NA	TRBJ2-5	CASSIGAAGQETQYF	TGTGCCAGTAGTATAGGGGCAGCAGGCCAAGAGACCCAGTACTTC
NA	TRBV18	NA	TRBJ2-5	CASSRVPGETQYF	TGTGCCAGCTCTCGGGTTCCCGGCGAGACCCAGTACTTC
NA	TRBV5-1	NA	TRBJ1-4	CASSVTGSAGNEKLFF	TGCGCCAGCAGCGTTACAGGGTCCGCTGGTAATGAAAAACTGTTTTTT
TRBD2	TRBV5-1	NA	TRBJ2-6	CASSLGSGGRSGANVLTF	TGCGCCAGCAGCTTGGGAAGCGGGGGGCGCTCTGGGGCCAACGTCCTGACTTTC
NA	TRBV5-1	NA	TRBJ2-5	CASSLEQGGRETQYF	TGCGCCAGCAGCTTGGAACAGGGAGGGCGGGAGACCCAGTACTTC
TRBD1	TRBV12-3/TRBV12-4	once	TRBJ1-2	CASSLGRDRGYTF	TGTGCCAGCAGTTTAGGCCGGGACAGGGGGTACACCTTC
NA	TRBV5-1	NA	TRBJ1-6	CASSLEISENSPLHF	TGCGCCAGCAGCTTGGAGATCAGTGAAAATTCACCCCTCCACTTT
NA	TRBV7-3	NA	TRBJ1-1	CASSQQAGIFSWTEAFF	TGTGCCAGCAGCCAACAGGCAGGGATTTTTAGTTGGACTGAAGCTTTCTTT
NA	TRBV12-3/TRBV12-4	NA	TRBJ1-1	CASSYSYRVEAFF	TGTGCCAGCAGTTATTCCTACAGGGTTGAAGCTTTCTTT
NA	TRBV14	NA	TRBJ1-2	CASSQGLVGGYTF	TGTGCCAGCAGCCAGGGGCTAGTCGGAGGCTACACCTTC
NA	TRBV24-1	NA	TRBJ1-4	CATHIDFATNEKLFF	TGTGCCACGCACATCGACTTTGCAACTAATGAAAAACTGTTTTTT
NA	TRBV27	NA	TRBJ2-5	CASSLYKGEGLTQYF	TGTGCCAGCAGTTTATATAAGGGGGAGGGCCTGACCCAGTACTTC
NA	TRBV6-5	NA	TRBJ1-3	CASSASTGSRNTIYF	TGTGCCAGCAGCGCAAGTACGGGGTCGCGAAACACCATATATTTT
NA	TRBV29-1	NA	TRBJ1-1	CSVSWQTEAFF	TGCAGCGTCTCTTGGCAAACTGAAGCTTTCTTT
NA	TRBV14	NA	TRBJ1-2	CASSQALHGLGYTF	TGTGCCAGCAGCCAAGCCCTTCACGGGTTAGGCTACACCTTC
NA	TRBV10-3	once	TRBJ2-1	CAISERGGPYNEQFF	TGTGCCATCAGTGAGAGGGGAGGTCCCTACAATGAGCAGTTCTTC
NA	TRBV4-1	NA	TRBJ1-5	CASSLLPYSNQPQHF	TGCGCCAGCAGCCTACTCCCCTATAGCAATCAGCCCCAGCATTTT
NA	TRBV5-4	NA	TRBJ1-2	CASSLGGGGANYGYTF	TGTGCCAGCAGCTTGGGAGGGGGGGGAGCTAACTATGGCTACACCTTC
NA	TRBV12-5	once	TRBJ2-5	CASGLVSGETQYF	TGTGCTAGTGGTTTGGTATCGGGAGAGACCCAGTACTTC
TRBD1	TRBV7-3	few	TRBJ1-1	CASSFTGGGYTEAFF	TGTGCCAGCAGTTTTACAGGGGGCGGGTACACTGAAGCTTTCTTT
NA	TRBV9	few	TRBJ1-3	CASSVAPGRENTIYF	TGTGCCAGCAGCGTTGCACCGGGTCGGGAAAACACCATATATTTT
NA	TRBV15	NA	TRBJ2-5	CATSRDVSWSETQYF	TGTGCCACCAGCAGAGATGTTAGTTGGAGCGAGACCCAGTACTTC
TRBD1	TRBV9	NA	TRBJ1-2	CASSPRTGQGVLYGYTF	TGTGCCAGCAGCCCCCGTACAGGGCAGGGGGTCCTCTATGGCTACACCTTC
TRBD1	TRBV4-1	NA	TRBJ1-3	CASTKGGDRVYGNTIYF	TGCGCCAGCACCAAAGGGGGAGACAGGGTCTATGGAAACACCATATATTTT
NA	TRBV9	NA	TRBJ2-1	CASSATSNEQFF	TGTGCCAGCAGCGCAACTAGCAATGAGCAGTTCTTC
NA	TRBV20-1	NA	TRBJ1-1	CSASQGTNTEAFF	TGCAGTGCTAGTCAGGGAACGAACACTGAAGCTTTCTTT
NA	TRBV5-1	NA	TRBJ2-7	CASSLAPSPPAYEQYF	TGCGCCAGCAGCTTGGCACCGAGCCCCCCTGCCTACGAGCAGTACTTC
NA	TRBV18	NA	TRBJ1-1	CASSRTPTEAFF	TGTGCCAGCTCACGAACACCCACTGAAGCTTTCTTT
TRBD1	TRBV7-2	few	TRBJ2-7	CASSPRTGPYEQYF	TGTGCCAGCAGCCCCAGGACAGGGCCCTACGAGCAGTACTTC